The entry below describes one TCR beta chain. This clone's antigen is unknown. TCRdb shows the sequencer as NextSeq 550. The Human TCR Profiling Kit (MiLaboratory) was used to prepare UMI-labeled 5' RACE TRB cDNA libraries. The full amount of extracted RNA was used for cDNA synthesis, and the full amount of resulting cDNA was used for PCR amplification. The libraries were made side by side, with each library going through the same number of PCR cycles. The study's own analysis went as follows. About 50,000 +/- 9,200 unique UMI-labeled TRB cDNA molecules per library were extracted with MIGEC and MiXCR, with at least two reads per UMI required. An average of roughly 40,000 +/- 10,000 functional in-frame TRB CDR3 nucleotide clonotypes without stop codons was found per library. Diversity metrics, including normalized Shannon-Wiener and Chao1, were computed in VDJtools after downsampling to 5000 UMI-labeled TRB molecules per sample. For the central five CDR3 residues, VDJtools calculated physicochemical properties weighted by clonotype size, namely interaction energy, strength, volume and Kidera factor 4. After the reads were reprocessed by TCRdb, one entry was made per CDR3 protein sequence, with no DNA. These V and J calls rely on TCRdb rather than the paper's analysis. This specimen's table enumerates 50,000 to 70,000 distinct CDR3 sequences. The top ten clones comprise around 0.5% of the sample.

These data are taken from a study of CXCR3-negative and CXCR3-positive naive CD8 T cells (dated by TCRdb to about 2019). Study-level background: In total, about 135 million TRB reads were obtained, or roughly 1.5 +/- 0.3 million reads per library. Diversity and physicochemical repertoire analyses were performed on about 12 donors pooled from two independent experiments. Naive subsets from five or six donors and memory cells from 3 donors were included in the TRBV-TRBJ cluster analysis. Findings and caveats that apply to the study as a whole: Because surface CD5, which is linked to self-reactivity in mice, was comparable between the naive subsets, TCR interaction strength was also inferred from the physicochemical properties of TRB CDR3s. Compared with CXCR3-negative naive cells, CXCR3-positive naive cells had TRB CDR3s with higher hydrophobicity (lower Kidera factor 4), lower energy, and higher strength and volume indices. Freshly isolated PBMCs were used for most assays because CXCR3 expression went down partially after cryopreservation. Similar TRBV-TRBJ usage was shown by naive CXCR3-negative and CXCR3-positive cells from the same donor, whereas distinct patterns were shown by memory cells. Both naive subsets had comparably high repertoire diversity, while memory CD8+ T cells had much lower repertoire diversity.

Each CD8+ T cell subset was flow-sorted in triplicate, and some 300,000 cells per subset were placed directly into RLT lysis buffer. To exclude memory contaminants, naive CD8+ T cells were stringently defined as CD45RO-CCR7+CD27+CD95-. Standard density gradient centrifugation was used to isolate peripheral blood mononuclear cells from buffy coats. Naive CXCR3-negative and CXCR3-positive CD8+ T cells were flow-sorted using a FACSAria III. Total RNA was extracted from sorted cells with an RNeasy Mini Kit. The sample taken for sequencing was naive CXCR3+ CD8+ T cells from blood. Interpreted using the paper, the cell subset or site label stands for: CD45RO-CCR7+CD27+CD95- naive CD8+ T cells expressing CXCR3 (TNR3+). The sequence was obtained from a human donor in good health. Some clones in this sample may be carry-over from other donors' samples.

CDR3 sequence: CASSHDTTYQPQHF. The rearranged chain carries TRBV4-3 and TRBJ1-5. The germline V gene yields LGHNA for CDR1 and YSLEER for CDR2. Spanning cysteine to phenylalanine, the CDR3 consists of 14 amino acids. No coding sequence is recorded.